This TCR beta chain stems from a study of blood T cell repertoires in COVID-19. In the original workflow: Estimated nucleated cell counts came from reference gene primer amplification. Sequenced by immunoSEQ multiplex PCR; TCRdb stores in-frame clones only, minus some. V, J and clone size reflect that table, while D and trimming were determined from the DNA. The table lists some 510,000 clones, roughly 90% of them singletons. CDR3 length: 15 residues. V lost 2 bases to trimming and J lost 5 bases; unmatched junction nucleotides: 4. Germline values: CDR1 MGHRA, CDR2 YSYEKL. Cohort allocation depended upon clinical history that participants reported. Recovered Cohort 3 donors showed two negative PCRs, clearance, or symptom resolution.

This chain uses TRBV4-1 with TRBJ2-5; 11 bases are a match to TRBD2. The sequencing sample was made of PBMCs or T cells enriched from blood (not recorded which). The sequence came from a woman between 35 and 50 years old who had recovered from COVID-19. In DNA form, the CDR3 reads TGCGCCAGCAGCCAATCACTAGCGGGAGCTGAGACCCAGTACTTC. As protein: CASSQSLAGAETQYF.